This T cell receptor beta chain was recovered during a study of OX40 agonist ivuxolimab in advanced cancers. J lost 3 bases, V lost 2 bases, and 3 bases had no gene match. This CDR3 comprises 16 residues. Looked up from germline, CDR1 is ENHRY and CDR2 is SYGVKD. Sequenced by immunoSEQ multiplex PCR; TCRdb stores in-frame clones only, minus some. The sample includes about 71,000 clones, about 81% of them seen just once. The V and J genes are TRBV10-3 and TRBJ2-2; 10 bases agree with TRBD1. This sample comprised CD4+ or CD8+ T cells sorted from blood, obtained in a trial of the OX40 agonist ivuxolimab. This TCR was recovered from an adult with an advanced solid tumor such as melanoma, head and neck, liver or kidney cancer. Written as DNA, the CDR3 is TGTGCCATCAGTGAGAAGACAGGGGGCGACACCGGGGAGCTGTTTTTT. It translates to CAISEKTGGDTGELFF.